This T cell receptor (beta chain) was found in a study of CD8+CD57+ T cells in acquired aplastic anemia. Study-level background: The average for DNA from sorted CD4+ and CD8+ cells was roughly 3 ug. Regarding the study as a whole: Comparison of patients with controls identified around 31 shared CD8+ CDR3 sequences.

Genomic DNA acted as the template from which TCR beta VDJ combination and CDR3 sequence profiling were carried out. TCRdb re-called the reads through MiXCR, storing one row per CDR3 protein. The repertoire includes around 210,000 distinct CDR3 sequences, 60% to 80% of them detected once, and about three fifths sits in the top ten. This clonotype was observed many times. What it binds is not known. Patients picked for sequencing had shown CD8+CD57+ cell expansion detected by flow cytometry. The sample comprised sorted CD4+, CD8+, or CD8+CD57+ T cells (not recorded which) from PBMCs. The TCR comes from a human donor with aplastic anemia.

Written as DNA, the CDR3 is TGTGCAACCGTAGAGACAGGGGCAACATTCAGCACAGATACGCAGTATTTT. Amino acid sequence: CATVETGATFSTDTQYF. This chain uses TRBV25-1 with TRBJ2-3; 8 bases fit TRBD1. CDR3 size: 17 residues. Germline CDR1 and CDR2: MGHDK and SYGVNS.